This T cell receptor (beta chain) was obtained from a study of CD8+ T cells in alopecia areata. About this clone: Its target is unknown.

Treatment reported: oral pan-JAK inhibitor, 5-10 mg twice daily. Separation by sorting yielded CD4+ and CD8+ T cells from PBMCs. cDNA serving as the sequencing template came from extracted, reverse transcribed RNA. Assay used: immunoSEQ multiplex PCR; TCRdb lists only in-frame clones, some missing. The data show more than 110,000 clones, roughly four fifths seen once. Study-wide results and limits: Elevated clonality characterized lesional scalp relative to normal scalp, particularly in alopecia totalis/universalis.

This clonotype was obtained from a human donor with alopecia areata. The sample was CD8+ T cells sorted from blood, taken at week 4, from a patient treated with tofacitinib.

The DNA for the CDR3 is TGCGCCAGCAGCCAGGGGGACGTAACTAATGAAAAACTGTTTTTT. The encoded protein is CASSQGDVTNEKLFF. The chain is built from TRBV4-3 and TRBJ1-4; weak D call: TRBD1 (5 bases). The length of the CDR3 is 15 residues. Between the trimmed V and J ends, which lost 3 bases and 1 base, there was a span of 9 bases. CDR1 is LGHNA and CDR2 is YSLEER in the germline V gene.